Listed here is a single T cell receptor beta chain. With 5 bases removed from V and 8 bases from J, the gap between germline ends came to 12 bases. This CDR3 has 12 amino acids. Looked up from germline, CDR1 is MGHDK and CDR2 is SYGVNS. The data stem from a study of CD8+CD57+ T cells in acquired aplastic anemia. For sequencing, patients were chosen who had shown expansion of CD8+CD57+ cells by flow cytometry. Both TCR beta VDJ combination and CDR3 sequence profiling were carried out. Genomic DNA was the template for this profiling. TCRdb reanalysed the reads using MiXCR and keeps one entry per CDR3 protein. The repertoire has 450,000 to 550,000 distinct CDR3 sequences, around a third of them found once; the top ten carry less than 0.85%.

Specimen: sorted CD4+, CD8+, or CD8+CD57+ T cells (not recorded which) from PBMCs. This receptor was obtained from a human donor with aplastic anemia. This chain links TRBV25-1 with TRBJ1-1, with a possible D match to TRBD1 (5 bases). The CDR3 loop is CASSPARGEAFF. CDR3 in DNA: TGTGCCAGCAGTCCCGCGCGGGGGGAAGCTTTCTTT.